These 12 T cell receptor beta chains originate from one sample sequenced in a study of cytomegalovirus exposure and HLA in healthy donors. The protocol was immunoSEQ multiplex PCR, while the TCRdb copy is restricted to in-frame clones and leaves out a portion. Seen here are under 70,000 clones, 85% to 90% observed once, and the top ten hold over 1.5%. Sequenced input: PBMCs. Receptors were obtained from a woman in her late teens or twenties in good health and CMV-seronegative.

This chain connects TRBV13 to TRBJ2-1, with 9 bases matching TRBD2. Germline assignment: CDR1 PRHDT and CDR2 FYEKMQ (reference sequence). CDR3 length equals 16 residues. V lost 5 bases and J lost 8; bases outside the gene matches: 13. In DNA, the CDR3 is TGTGCCAGCAGCCCCGCCGCGGGAGGGCCGGGGGATGAGCAGTTCTTC. As protein: CASSPAAGGPGDEQFF.

This clone is termed medium-sized. The V gene is TRBV4-3, the J gene TRBJ1-2; D is possibly TRBD1 (5 bases). The germline V gene has CDR1 LGHNA and CDR2 YSLEER. The CDR3 runs 13 residues. V lost 4 bases and J lost 7, with 13 bases in between. Here the CDR3 reads CASSPRDGGGYTF. As DNA, the CDR3 is TGCGCCAGCAGCCCCCGGGACGGGGGTGGCTACACCTTC.

The J gene is TRBJ2-1, the V gene TRBV19, with D possibly TRBD1 on 5 matching bases. The CDR3 is made up of 16 amino acids. Trimming shortened V by 5 bases and J by 0 bases, and 14 bases separated the two germline ends. Germline loops: CDR1 LNHDA, CDR2 SQIVND (reference sequence). The CDR3 is CASSALQALSYNEQFF. CDR3 DNA sequence: TGTGCCAGTAGTGCCTTACAGGCCCTCTCCTACAATGAGCAGTTCTTC.

The chain links TRBV10-3 to TRBJ1-1; D is perhaps TRBD1 (5 bases). The V end was cut by 4 bases, the J end by 0 bases, with 9 bases between. The CDR3 length is 14 residues. CDR1 is ENHRY, CDR2 SYGVKD, per germline. CDR3: CAISGGTLNTEAFF. Written as DNA, the CDR3 is TGTGCCATCAGTGGGGGGACTTTGAACACTGAAGCTTTCTTT.

The V call is TRBV4-1, the J call TRBJ2-3; 10 bases are a match to TRBD2. The CDR3 has 19 residues. V was clipped by 0 bases and J by 0 bases; unmatched bases: 9. The germline gives CDR1 MGHRA, CDR2 YSYEKL. CDR3 protein: CASSQDWASGSSSTDTQYF. CDR3 bases: TGCGCCAGCAGCCAAGATTGGGCTAGCGGGAGTTCAAGCACAGATACGCAGTATTTT.

This clone was counted once. The chain has TRBV10-3 and TRBJ2-7; D gene ambiguous. CDR3 size: 13 residues. Germline V lookup: CDR1 ENHRY, CDR2 SYGVKD. V lost 4 bases to trimming and J lost 3 bases, with 10 bases between them. CDR3 loop: CAISVNAIYEQYF. The CDR3 bases are TGTGCCATCAGTGTTAACGCTATCTACGAGCAGTACTTC.

J is TRBJ2-7 and V is TRBV27; TRBD1 matches 7 bases. V dropped 5 bases and J dropped 2; count of bases not matched to a gene: 6. Germline assignment: CDR1 MNHEY and CDR2 SMNVEV (reference sequence). The CDR3 consists of 14 residues. The DNA of the CDR3 is TGTGCCAGCAGTCAAACCGGGACAGCCTACGAGCAGTACTTC. This codes for CASSQTGTAYEQYF.

This clone was seen a few times. V and J are TRBV7-9 and TRBJ1-2; D is perhaps TRBD1 (6 bases). Looked up from germline, CDR1 is SEHNR and CDR2 is FQNEAQ (reference sequence). V was trimmed by 5 bases and J by 4 bases, leaving 20 bases between them. This CDR3 is 16 amino acids long. CDR3 bases: TGTGCCAGCAGCCCAGTATCGCGGCAGGGGAGCTATGGCTACACCTTC. It is translated as CASSPVSRQGSYGYTF.

V usage is TRBV27 and J usage is TRBJ2-1, with D possibly being TRBD2 (5 bases). This CDR3 is 17 amino acids long. The germline V gene encodes CDR1 MNHEY and CDR2 SMNVEV (reference sequence). Deletions cut 3 bases from V and 4 bases from J, with 19 bases between. The CDR3 loop is CASSFLISAVRYNEQFF. CDR3 nucleotide sequence: TGTGCCAGCAGTTTCCTTATTTCAGCGGTAAGATACAATGAGCAGTTCTTC.

The V call is TRBV7-6, the J call TRBJ2-3, with 8 positions matching TRBD1. There are 14 residues in the CDR3. Germline CDR1 reads SGHVS; CDR2 reads FNYEAQ. The trim removed 7 bases at V and 5 bases at J, leaving 8 bases unmatched. The CDR3 DNA reads as TGTGCCAGCACCCAGGACAGGGAGATAGATACGCAGTATTTT. This translates into CASTQDREIDTQYF.

The rearrangement links TRBV6-5 to TRBJ1-5, with D possibly being TRBD1 (5 bases). The germline V gene has CDR1 MNHEY and CDR2 SVGAGI. Trimming removed 6 bases from V and 1 base from J, with 10 bases in between. This CDR3 comprises 14 residues. The CDR3 reads CASRSGGSNQPQHF. The CDR3 DNA reads TGTGCCAGCAGGTCCGGGGGGAGCAATCAGCCCCAGCATTTT.

The chain recombines TRBV2 with TRBJ1-5, with D unclear. Trimming left V 8 bases short and J 6 bases short, with 8 bases between. The CDR3 length is 11 residues. Germline V gene data show CDR1 as SNHLY and CDR2 as FYNNEI. As DNA, the CDR3 is TGTGCCAGCTCGCTAAGTCAGCCCCAGCATTTT. It specifies CASSLSQPQHF.